The TCR beta chain described here comes from a study of blood T cell repertoires in COVID-19. The CDR3 sequence is 14 residues long. V shed 6 bases, J shed 5 bases, and the junction held 4 bases outside the gene matches. CDR1 is MNHEY and CDR2 is SMNVEV in the germline V gene (reference sequence). Clones were sequenced by immunoSEQ multiplex PCR, and TCRdb holds only the in-frame ones, with some missing. The table includes around 45,000 clones, around 80% detected once. The J gene is TRBJ2-1, the V gene TRBV27; 10 bases line up with TRBD2. The clonotype comes from a woman aged 55-69 years with acute or convalescent COVID-19. The sequenced sample consisted of peripheral blood. CDR3 region: CASSLAGVNNEQFF. The DNA of the CDR3 is TGTGCCAGCAGCCTAGCGGGGGTGAACAATGAGCAGTTCTTC.